A selection of T cell receptor beta chains follows, all from one sample in a study of T cell repertoires in cytomegalovirus infection. TCRdb reprocessed the reads with MiXCR, giving one entry per CDR3 protein. The sample records more than 500,000 distinct CDR3 sequences, about 17% being singletons. Sequenced sample: CD8+ T cells from PBMCs. These receptors were obtained from a human donor in good health (CMV status not recorded). Some clones in this sample may be carry-over from other donors' samples. The CDR3 runs from the conserved cysteine through the conserved F or W. Each record gives: J gene, clone size, V gene, D gene, CDR3 protein, CDR3 DNA. D genes are given only for firm matches. Clone size, where shown, is once, few, many, or a class for clones that have expanded.

TRBJ2-7 | - | TRBV28 | TRBD2 | CASTGLAGLSPPYEQYF | TGTGCCAGCACTGGACTAGCGGGACTAAGCCCTCCCTACGAGCAGTACTTC
TRBJ2-3 | - | TRBV5-8 | TRBD1 | CASTLQGAGTDTQYF | TGTGCCAGCACCCTACAGGGGGCAGGGACAGATACGCAGTATTTT
TRBJ2-1 | few | TRBV30 | - | CAWSVLADINEQFF | TGTGCCTGGAGTGTACTAGCCGATATCAATGAGCAGTTCTTC
TRBJ2-7 | - | TRBV9 | - | CASSDRDRTYEQYF | TGTGCCAGCAGCGACCGGGACCGTACCTACGAGCAGTACTTC
TRBJ1-1 | - | TRBV29-1 | - | CSVSTTVNTEAFF | TGCAGCGTGTCAACAACAGTGAACACTGAAGCTTTCTTT
TRBJ2-5 | many | TRBV7-9 | - | CASSFLEQETQYF | TGTGCCAGCAGCTTTTTAGAGCAAGAGACCCAGTACTTC
TRBJ2-4 | many | TRBV3-1 | - | CASSQEAPLSSAKNIQYF | TGTGCCAGCAGCCAAGAAGCCCCACTTTCTTCGGCCAAAAACATTCAGTACTTC
TRBJ1-2 | - | TRBV2 | - | CASPMRTENANYGYTF | TGTGCCAGCCCTATGAGGACAGAGAACGCTAACTATGGCTACACCTTC
TRBJ2-2 | many | TRBV4-1 | - | CASSLFGDPTGELFF | TGCGCCAGCAGCCTTTTCGGGGACCCCACCGGGGAGCTGTTTTTT
TRBJ1-1 | many | TRBV7-8 | TRBD1 | CASSKLTGASTEAFF | TGTGCCAGCAGCAAACTTACAGGGGCCTCAACTGAAGCTTTCTTT
TRBJ2-1 | - | TRBV4-2 | TRBD2 | CASSPRTSLNEQFF | TGTGCCAGCAGTCCTCGGACTAGCCTCAATGAGCAGTTCTTC
TRBJ2-1 | many | TRBV2 | TRBD2 | CASSDGRDGTRRNEQFF | TGTGCCAGCAGTGACGGCCGCGATGGGACTAGAAGAAATGAGCAGTTCTTC
TRBJ1-3 | - | TRBV6-1 | - | CASGPQGGNTIYF | TGTGCCAGCGGACCACAGGGAGGAAACACCATATATTTT
TRBJ1-2 | - | TRBV14 | - | CASSQDLGGANYGYTF | TGTGCCAGCAGCCAAGATCTAGGCGGGGCTAACTATGGCTACACCTTC
TRBJ2-1 | few | TRBV29-1 | - | CSVVGGETSNEQFF | TGCAGCGTTGTTGGCGGGGAAACTTCCAATGAGCAGTTCTTC
TRBJ2-2 | few | TRBV7-9 | - | CATMTGELFF | TGTGCCACCATGACCGGGGAGCTGTTTTTT
TRBJ1-5 | many | TRBV23-1 | - | CASSQFIGGRAWPQHF | TGCGCCAGCAGTCAATTTATAGGAGGACGGGCTTGGCCCCAGCATTTT
TRBJ2-1 | many | TRBV28 | - | CASSLNSIPANEQFF | TGTGCCAGCAGTTTGAACTCAATTCCCGCCAATGAGCAGTTCTTC
TRBJ2-7 | - | TRBV5-1 | TRBD2 | CASSLYGTSVYEQYF | TGCGCCAGCAGCCTATACGGGACTAGCGTCTACGAGCAGTACTTC
TRBJ1-4 | - | TRBV5-8 | - | CASSSHRVSTNEKLFF | TGTGCCAGCAGCTCTCACAGGGTTTCCACTAATGAAAAACTGTTTTTT